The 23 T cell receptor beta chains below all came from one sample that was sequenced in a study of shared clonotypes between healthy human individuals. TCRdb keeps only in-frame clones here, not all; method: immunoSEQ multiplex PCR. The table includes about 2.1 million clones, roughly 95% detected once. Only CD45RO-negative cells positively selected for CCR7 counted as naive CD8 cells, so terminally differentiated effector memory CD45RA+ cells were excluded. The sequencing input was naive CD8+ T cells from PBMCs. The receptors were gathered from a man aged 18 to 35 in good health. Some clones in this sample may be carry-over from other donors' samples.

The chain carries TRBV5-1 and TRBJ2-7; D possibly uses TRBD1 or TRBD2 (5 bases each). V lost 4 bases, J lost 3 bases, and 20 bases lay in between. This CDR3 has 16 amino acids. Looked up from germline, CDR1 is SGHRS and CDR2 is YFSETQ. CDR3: CASSPGRGWVYYEQYF. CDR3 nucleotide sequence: TGCGCCAGCAGCCCAGGGCGAGGGTGGGTCTACTACGAGCAGTACTTC.

The CDR3 region is CASKADGVEKLFF. CDR3 DNA: TGTGCCAGCAAAGCGGACGGGGTTGAAAAACTGTTTTTT. This chain links TRBV7-6 with TRBJ1-4; D remains unclear. In germline, CDR1 is SGHVS, CDR2 FNYEAQ. The CDR3 covers 13 residues. The V gene lost 7 bases and the J gene lost 7 bases, with 13 bases spanning the gap. Full variable domain (outside the CDR3, taken from reference TRBV7-6 and TRBJ1-4): GAGVSQSPRYKVTKRGQDVALRCDPISGHVSLYWYRQALGQGPEFLTYFNYEAQQDKSGLPNDRFSAERPEGSISTLTIQRTEQRDSAMYRCASKADGVEKLFFGSGTQLSVL.

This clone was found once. CDR3 DNA sequence: TGTGCCAGTAGTAAAGGCAGGGGAATCTACGAGCAGTACTTC. Amino acid sequence: CASSKGRGIYEQYF. This chain connects TRBV19 to TRBJ2-7; TRBD1 is a possible D gene (6 bases). CDR1 and CDR2 (germline): LNHDA, SQIVND (reference sequence). This CDR3 spans 14 amino acids. V lost 4 bases and J 3 bases, leaving 13 bases between the germline ends.

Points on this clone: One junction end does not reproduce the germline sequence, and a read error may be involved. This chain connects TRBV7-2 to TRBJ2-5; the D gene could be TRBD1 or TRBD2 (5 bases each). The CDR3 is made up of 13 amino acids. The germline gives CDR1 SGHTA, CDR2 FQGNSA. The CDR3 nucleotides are TGTGCCAGCAGCTTACTCACCGGGACCGAGGGGAACTTC. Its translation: CASSLLTGTEGNF.

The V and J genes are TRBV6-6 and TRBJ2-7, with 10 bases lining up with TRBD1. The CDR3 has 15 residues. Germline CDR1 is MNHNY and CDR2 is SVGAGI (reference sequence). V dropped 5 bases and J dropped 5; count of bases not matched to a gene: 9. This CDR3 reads CASSNRDRGFHEQYF. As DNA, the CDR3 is TGTGCCAGCAGTAACCGGGACAGGGGATTCCACGAGCAGTACTTC.

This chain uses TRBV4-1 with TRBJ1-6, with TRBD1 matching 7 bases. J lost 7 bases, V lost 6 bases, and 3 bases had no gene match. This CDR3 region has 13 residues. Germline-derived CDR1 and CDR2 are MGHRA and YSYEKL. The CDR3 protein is CASRRDSNSPLHF. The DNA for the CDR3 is TGCGCCAGCAGGAGGGACAGCAATTCACCCCTCCACTTT.

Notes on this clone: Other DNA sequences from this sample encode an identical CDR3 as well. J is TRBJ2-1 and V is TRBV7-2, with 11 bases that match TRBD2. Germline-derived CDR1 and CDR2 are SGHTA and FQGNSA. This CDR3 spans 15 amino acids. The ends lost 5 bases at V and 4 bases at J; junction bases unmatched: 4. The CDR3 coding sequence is TGTGCCAGCAGCCCGACTAGCGGGACTTACAATGAGCAGTTCTTC. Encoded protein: CASSPTSGTYNEQFF.

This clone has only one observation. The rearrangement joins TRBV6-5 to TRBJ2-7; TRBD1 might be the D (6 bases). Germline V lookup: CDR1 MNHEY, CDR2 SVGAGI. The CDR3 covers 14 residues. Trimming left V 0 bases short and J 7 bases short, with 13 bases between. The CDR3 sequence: CASSYSSAGAEQYF. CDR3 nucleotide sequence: TGTGCCAGCAGTTACTCGAGCGCAGGGGCGGAGCAGTACTTC.

The CDR3 coding sequence is TGTGCCAGCAGGACGACAGGGGGCGGAACTGAAGCTTTCTTT. Translated, it gives CASRTTGGGTEAFF. The chain combines TRBV6-6 with TRBJ1-1; the match to TRBD1 covers 10 bases. Germline V gene lookup returns CDR1 MNHNY and CDR2 SVGAGI (reference sequence). This CDR3 is built from 14 residues. The trim removed 6 bases at V and 5 bases at J, leaving 6 bases unmatched.

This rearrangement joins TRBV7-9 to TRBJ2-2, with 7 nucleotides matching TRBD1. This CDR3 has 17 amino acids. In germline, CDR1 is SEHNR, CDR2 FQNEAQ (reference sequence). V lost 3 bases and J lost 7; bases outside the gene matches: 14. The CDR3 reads CASSFRPGDRASGELFF. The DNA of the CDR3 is TGTGCCAGCAGCTTTAGGCCCGGAGACAGGGCGAGCGGGGAGCTGTTTTTT.

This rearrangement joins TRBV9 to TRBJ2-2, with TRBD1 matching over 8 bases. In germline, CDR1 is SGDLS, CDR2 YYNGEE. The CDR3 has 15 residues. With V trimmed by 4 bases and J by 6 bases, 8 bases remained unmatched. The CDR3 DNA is TGTGCCAGCAGCCGGACCCGGACAGGGTCCGGGGAGCTGTTTTTT. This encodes CASSRTRTGSGELFF.

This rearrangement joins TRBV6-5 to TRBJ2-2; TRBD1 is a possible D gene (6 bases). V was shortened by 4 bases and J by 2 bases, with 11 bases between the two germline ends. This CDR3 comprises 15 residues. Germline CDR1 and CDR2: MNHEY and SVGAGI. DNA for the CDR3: TGTGCCAGCAGTTGGGACACTTATAACACCGGGGAGCTGTTTTTT. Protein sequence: CASSWDTYNTGELFF.

CDR3 in amino acids: CASSPGEGDTQYF. As DNA, the CDR3 is TGTGCCAGCAGCCCAGGGGAGGGGGATACGCAGTATTTT. The chain has TRBV6-5 and TRBJ2-3; tentative D call: TRBD2 (7 bases). CDR1 MNHEY and CDR2 SVGAGI come from the germline V gene. CDR3 length: 13 amino acids. V was clipped by 6 bases and J by 6 bases, with 13 bases between them.

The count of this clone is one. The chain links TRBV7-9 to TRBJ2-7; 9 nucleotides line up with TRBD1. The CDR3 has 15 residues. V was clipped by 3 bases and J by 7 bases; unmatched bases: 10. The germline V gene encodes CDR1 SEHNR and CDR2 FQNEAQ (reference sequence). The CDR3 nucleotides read TGTGCCAGCAGCTTCCTTGACAGGGGGGAGGAGGAGCAGTACTTC. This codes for CASSFLDRGEEEQYF. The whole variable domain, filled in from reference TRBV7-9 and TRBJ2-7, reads DTGVSQNPRHKITKRGQNVTFRCDPISEHNRLYWYRQTLGQGPEFLTYFQNEAQLEKSRLLSDRFSAERPKGSFSTLEIQRTEQGDSAMYLCASSFLDRGEEEQYFGPGTRLTVT.

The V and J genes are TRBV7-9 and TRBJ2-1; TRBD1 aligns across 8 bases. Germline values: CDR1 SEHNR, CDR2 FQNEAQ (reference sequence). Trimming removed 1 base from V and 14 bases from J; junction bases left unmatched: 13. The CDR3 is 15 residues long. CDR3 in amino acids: CASSLVGQELPREFF. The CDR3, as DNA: TGTGCCAGCAGCTTAGTGGGACAGGAACTACCCCGGGAGTTCTTC.

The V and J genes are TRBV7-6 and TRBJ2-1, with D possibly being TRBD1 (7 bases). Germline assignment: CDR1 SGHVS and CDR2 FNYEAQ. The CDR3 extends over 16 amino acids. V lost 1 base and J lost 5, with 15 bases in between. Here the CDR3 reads CASSLGAGQTNNEQFF. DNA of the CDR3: TGTGCCAGCAGCTTAGGCGCGGGACAGACGAACAATGAGCAGTTCTTC. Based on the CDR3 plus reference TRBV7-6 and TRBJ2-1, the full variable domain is GAGVSQSPRYKVTKRGQDVALRCDPISGHVSLYWYRQALGQGPEFLTYFNYEAQQDKSGLPNDRFSAERPEGSISTLTIQRTEQRDSAMYRCASSLGAGQTNNEQFFGPGTRLTVL.

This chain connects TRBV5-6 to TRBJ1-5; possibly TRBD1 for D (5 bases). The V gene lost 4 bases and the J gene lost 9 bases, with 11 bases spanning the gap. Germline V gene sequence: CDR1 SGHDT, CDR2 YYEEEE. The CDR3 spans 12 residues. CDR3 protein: CASSPGSGPQHF. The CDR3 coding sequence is TGTGCCAGCAGCCCAGGGTCCGGGCCCCAGCATTTT.

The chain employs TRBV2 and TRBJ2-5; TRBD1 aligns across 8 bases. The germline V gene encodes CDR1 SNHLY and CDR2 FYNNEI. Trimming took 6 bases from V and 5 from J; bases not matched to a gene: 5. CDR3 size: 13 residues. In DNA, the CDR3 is TGTGCCAGCAGGGCAGGGGGCGAGGAGACCCAGTACTTC. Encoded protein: CASRAGGEETQYF.

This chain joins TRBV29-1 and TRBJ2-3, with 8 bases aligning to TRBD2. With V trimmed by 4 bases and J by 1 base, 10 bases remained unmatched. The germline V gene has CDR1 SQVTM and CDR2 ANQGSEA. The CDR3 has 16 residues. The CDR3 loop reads CSVVGVAGPRTDTQYF. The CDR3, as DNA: TGCAGCGTTGTTGGGGTAGCGGGACCACGCACAGATACGCAGTATTTT.

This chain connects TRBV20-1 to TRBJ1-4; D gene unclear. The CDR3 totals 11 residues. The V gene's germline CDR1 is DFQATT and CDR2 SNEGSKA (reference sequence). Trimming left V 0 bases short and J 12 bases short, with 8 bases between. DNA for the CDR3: TGCAGTGCTAGAGATCGGCGGGAACTGTTTTTT. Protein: CSARDRRELFF.

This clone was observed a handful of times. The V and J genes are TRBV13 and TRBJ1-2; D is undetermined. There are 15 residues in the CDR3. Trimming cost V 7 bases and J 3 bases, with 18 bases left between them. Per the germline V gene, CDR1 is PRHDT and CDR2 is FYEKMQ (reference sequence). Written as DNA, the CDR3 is TGTGCCAGCACCCCCAACCCGAGGGAACACTATGGCTACACCTTC. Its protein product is CASTPNPREHYGYTF. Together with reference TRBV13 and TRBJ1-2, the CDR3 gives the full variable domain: AAGVIQSPRHLIKEKRETATLKCYPIPRHDTVYWYQQGPGQDPQFLISFYEKMQSDKGSIPDRFSAQQFSDYHSELNMSSLELGDSALYFCASTPNPREHYGYTFGSGTRLTVV.

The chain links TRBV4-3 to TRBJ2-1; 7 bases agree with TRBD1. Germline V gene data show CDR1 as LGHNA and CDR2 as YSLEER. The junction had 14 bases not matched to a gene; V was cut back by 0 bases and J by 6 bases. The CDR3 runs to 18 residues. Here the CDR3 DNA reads TGCGCCAGCAGCCAAGAGGGCGAGGGGGCAGAGGGGGTCAATGAGCAGTTCTTC. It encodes CASSQEGEGAEGVNEQFF.

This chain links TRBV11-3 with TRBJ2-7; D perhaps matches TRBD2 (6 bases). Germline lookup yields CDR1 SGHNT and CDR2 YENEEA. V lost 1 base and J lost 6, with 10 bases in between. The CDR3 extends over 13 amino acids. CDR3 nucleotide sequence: TGTGCCAGCAGCTTAGGGGGGGTAGGCGAGCAGTACTTC. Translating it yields CASSLGGVGEQYF.